A single sample is the source of the 11 T cell receptor beta chains below, sequenced in a study of blood T cell repertoires in COVID-19. Libraries were prepared by immunoSEQ multiplex PCR; TCRdb keeps only in-frame clonotypes and omits some of them. The table records about 260,000 clones, approximately 90% of them present only once. The sequencing sample was made of PBMCs or T cells enriched from blood (not recorded which). Every receptor here comes from a young woman with acute COVID-19.

The chain joins TRBV9 to TRBJ2-7, with D maybe TRBD2 (5 bases). The CDR3 loop spans 11 amino acids. Trimming removed 10 bases at V and 6 bases at J, with 14 bases between. Per the germline V gene, CDR1 is SGDLS and CDR2 is YYNGEE. CDR3 protein: CAGNTRAEQYF. The CDR3 coding sequence is TGTGCCGGAAACACTAGGGCCGAGCAGTACTTC.

The chain joins TRBV6-5 to TRBJ2-7; 7 bases match TRBD2. The CDR3 loop spans 16 amino acids. Per germline, CDR1 MNHEY and CDR2 SVGAGI. The ends lost 0 bases at V and 0 bases at J; junction bases unmatched: 5. The CDR3 loop is CASSYSGGSPSYEQYF. The CDR3 DNA reads TGTGCCAGCAGTTACTCGGGGGGGAGTCCCTCCTACGAGCAGTACTTC.

The chain uses TRBV2 and TRBJ2-1, with 7 bases that match TRBD2. This CDR3 is built from 14 residues. The germline CDR1 and CDR2 sequences are SNHLY and FYNNEI. The V gene end was trimmed by 4 bases and the J gene end by 6 bases; junction bases not matched to a gene: 6. CDR3 nucleotide sequence: TGTGCCAGCAGTGCTCGGGGGGACTTCAATGAGCAGTTCTTC. It is translated as CASSARGDFNEQFF.

The chain uses TRBV7-3 and TRBJ2-7; 7 bases line up with TRBD1. The CDR3 has 13 residues. CDR1 SGHTA and CDR2 FQGTGA come from the germline V gene. Trimming removed 4 bases from V and 6 bases from J; junction bases left unmatched: 6. The CDR3 protein is CASSSRQGGEQYF. Here the CDR3 DNA reads TGTGCCAGCAGCTCCCGACAGGGTGGCGAGCAGTACTTC.

This clone appeared a single time. The rearrangement uses TRBV27 and TRBJ1-6; 8 bases are shared with TRBD1. The CDR3 covers 15 residues. Germline CDR1 and CDR2: MNHEY and SMNVEV (reference sequence). The V segment lost 8 bases and the J segment 6 bases; nucleotides outside the gene matches: 9. DNA for the CDR3: TGTGCCAGCCATTCTAGTACAGGGGGTAATTCACCCCTCCACTTT. Amino acid sequence: CASHSSTGGNSPLHF.

The chain recombines TRBV2 with TRBJ1-1; D not certain. V lost 2 bases to trimming and J lost 8 bases, with 15 bases between them. Germline V lookup: CDR1 SNHLY, CDR2 FYNNEI. The CDR3 is 14 residues long. CDR3 nucleotides: TGTGCCAGCAGTGAAACCCGGGTCGGTAGCGAAGCTTTCTTT. This encodes CASSETRVGSEAFF.

This rearrangement joins TRBV14 to TRBJ1-1; D call uncertain. V was clipped by 3 bases and J by 5 bases, with 10 bases between them. Per the germline V gene, CDR1 is SGHDN and CDR2 is FVKESK. The CDR3 has 13 residues. The CDR3 loop is CASSHRRWTEAFF. CDR3 nucleotide sequence: TGTGCCAGCAGCCATAGGAGGTGGACTGAAGCTTTCTTT. The full variable domain, in which reference TRBV14 and TRBJ1-1 provide the parts outside the CDR3, is EAGVTQFPSHSVIEKGQTVTLRCDPISGHDNLYWYRRVMGKEIKFLLHFVKESKQDESGMPNNRFLAERTGGTYSTLKVQPAELEDSGVYFCASSHRRWTEAFFGQGTRLTVV.

The chain carries TRBV6-4 and TRBJ2-1, with 10 bases fitting TRBD2. This CDR3 spans 15 amino acids. Trimming removed 6 bases from V and 5 bases from J; junction bases left unmatched: 7. Germline-derived CDR1 and CDR2 are MRHNA and SNTAGT. The CDR3 nucleotides are TGTGCCAGCAGCGGGAATAGCGGGAGGAACAATGAGCAGTTCTTC. Encoded protein: CASSGNSGRNNEQFF.

The V and J genes are TRBV9 and TRBJ2-3, with D tentatively TRBD2 (5 bases). Between the trimmed V and J ends, which lost 2 bases and 2 bases, there was a span of 9 bases. CDR3 length: 14 amino acids. Looked up from germline, CDR1 is SGDLS and CDR2 is YYNGEE. CDR3 sequence reads: CASSVGDTTDTQYF. The CDR3 DNA is TGTGCCAGCAGCGTCGGGGATACCACAGATACGCAGTATTTT.

V is TRBV5-4 and J is TRBJ2-7, with D perhaps TRBD2 (6 bases). The CDR3 sequence is 13 residues long. Trimming shortened V by 5 bases and J by 3 bases, and 12 bases separated the two germline ends. The germline V gene encodes CDR1 SGHNT and CDR2 YYREEE (reference sequence). The CDR3 sequence is CASRAGEHYEQYF. The CDR3 coding sequence is TGTGCCAGCAGAGCGGGCGAGCACTACGAGCAGTACTTC.

J is TRBJ2-3 and V is TRBV7-3, with 7 bases that match TRBD2. V lost 3 bases, J lost 3 bases, and 12 bases stayed unmatched. Germline V gene lookup returns CDR1 SGHTA and CDR2 FQGTGA. The CDR3 is 17 residues long. The DNA for the CDR3 is TGTGCCAGCAGCTTTCGGGGAGGGCGGGAAATAACAGATACGCAGTATTTT. Amino acids: CASSFRGGREITDTQYF. The whole variable domain, filled in from reference TRBV7-3 and TRBJ2-3, reads GAGVSQTPSNKVTEKGKYVELRCDPISGHTALYWYRQSLGQGPEFLIYFQGTGAADDSGLPNDRFFAVRPEGSVSTLKIQRTERGDSAVYLCASSFRGGREITDTQYFGPGTRLTVL.